These T cell receptor beta chains were read from a single sample in a study of blood T cell repertoires in COVID-19. Data came from immunoSEQ multiplex PCR; TCRdb stores just in-frame clones and leaves some out. Found here are 100,000 to 150,000 clones, roughly 79% of them singletons; the top ten hold approximately 25%. Sequences were obtained from peripheral blood. These receptors all stem from a human donor in a cohort sampled during active COVID-19. Each CDR3 is given with its conserved first and last residue. The D gene is left open where the match is weak. Rows give clone size only sometimes, using once, few, many, or a class for an expanded clone.

TRBV7-2	-	-	TRBJ1-1	CASLPARARTEAFF	TGTGCCAGCCTACCCGCCAGGGCTCGGACTGAAGCTTTCTTT
TRBV24-1	-	TRBD1	TRBJ2-3	CATGSGQGSTDTQYF	TGTGCCACCGGCTCCGGACAGGGCTCAACAGATACGCAGTATTTT
TRBV28	-	-	TRBJ1-1	CASSRRGSGPTEAFF	TGTGCCAGCAGCCGCCGCGGGTCAGGCCCCACTGAAGCTTTCTTT
TRBV5-1	-	-	TRBJ2-1	CASSLAPTVNNEQFF	TGCGCCAGCAGCTTGGCTCCGACAGTCAACAATGAGCAGTTCTTC
TRBV27	once	TRBD1	TRBJ1-4	CASSWTGAGEKLFF	TGTGCCAGCAGCTGGACAGGGGCGGGTGAAAAACTGTTTTTT
TRBV24-1	-	-	TRBJ1-5	CATREAYNQPQHF	TGTGCCACCAGGGAGGCATACAATCAGCCCCAGCATTTT
TRBV11-3	-	TRBD2	TRBJ2-5	CASSLATSGDQETQYF	TGTGCCAGCAGCTTAGCTACTAGCGGGGACCAAGAGACCCAGTACTTC
TRBV7-9	-	TRBD1	TRBJ2-2	CASSRGTGANTGELFF	TGTGCCAGCAGCCGTGGGACAGGCGCGAACACCGGGGAGCTGTTTTTT
TRBV29-1	-	TRBD1	TRBJ1-4	CSVTRQGGNEKLFF	TGCAGCGTAACCCGGCAGGGGGGTAATGAAAAACTGTTTTTT
TRBV7-9	-	-	TRBJ2-5	CASSYTGTQETQYF	TGTGCCAGCAGCTATACAGGGACCCAAGAGACCCAGTACTTC
TRBV7-3	-	-	TRBJ2-1	CASSPNHGLPNEQFF	TGTGCCAGCAGCCCTAATCACGGACTGCCCAATGAGCAGTTCTTC
TRBV27	-	-	TRBJ2-7	CASSPRTNSEQYF	TGTGCCAGCAGTCCGCGCACGAATAGCGAGCAGTACTTC
TRBV5-1	-	-	TRBJ2-1	CASSLDRENEQFF	TGCGCCAGCAGCTTGGACAGGGAGAATGAGCAGTTCTTC
TRBV5-1	-	TRBD2	TRBJ2-3	CASSVAGGTRADTQYF	TGCGCCAGCAGCGTCGCGGGGGGGACTCGAGCGGATACGCAGTATTTT
TRBV27	-	TRBD2	TRBJ2-4	CASSSVSGLAQIKNIQYF	TGTGCCAGCAGTTCGGTTAGTGGACTAGCGCAAATCAAAAACATTCAGTACTTC
TRBV7-2	-	TRBD2	TRBJ2-7	CASRTSGGYEQYF	TGTGCCAGCAGGACTAGCGGGGGATACGAGCAGTACTTC
TRBV4-2	-	TRBD1	TRBJ2-1	CASSQGQGGSYNEQFF	TGTGCCAGCAGCCAAGGACAGGGCGGCTCCTACAATGAGCAGTTCTTC
TRBV7-6	-	-	TRBJ1-3	CASSLVGDNHSGNTIYF	TGTGCCAGCAGCTTAGTAGGGGACAACCACTCTGGAAACACCATATATTTT
TRBV7-2	-	-	TRBJ2-7	CASRREDIYEQYF	TGTGCCAGCAGACGAGAGGACATCTACGAGCAGTACTTC
TRBV7-9	-	TRBD2	TRBJ2-1	CASSPPLKREGRTEQFF	TGTGCCAGCAGCCCCCCCCTAAAGCGGGAGGGCCGCACTGAGCAGTTCTTC
TRBV19	-	TRBD1	TRBJ1-5	CASSIASGGWSNQPQHF	TGTGCCAGTAGTATAGCCTCAGGGGGCTGGAGCAATCAGCCCCAGCATTTT
TRBV7-8	once	TRBD2	TRBJ2-3	CASSPYGGFRTDTQYF	TGTGCCAGCAGCCCCTACGGGGGGTTTAGGACAGATACGCAGTATTTT
TRBV5-1	-	TRBD2	TRBJ2-7	CASRTSGGYEQYF	TGCGCCAGCCGGACTAGCGGGGGCTACGAGCAGTACTTC
TRBV4-1	-	TRBD2	TRBJ2-7	CASSQGLAALYEQYF	TGCGCCAGCAGCCAGGGACTAGCGGCGTTATACGAGCAGTACTTC
TRBV3-1/TRBV3-2	-	-	TRBJ2-3	CASSLEGGRDTQYF	TGTGCCAGCAGCCTTGAGGGGGGGCGGGATACGCAGTATTTT
TRBV5-1	-	TRBD1	TRBJ1-4	CASSEQGAFNEKLFF	TGCGCCAGCAGCGAACAGGGGGCGTTTAATGAAAAACTGTTTTTT
TRBV18	-	TRBD1	TRBJ1-1	CASSLQGARNTEAFF	TGTGCCAGCTCCCTACAGGGGGCGCGGAACACTGAAGCTTTCTTT
TRBV7-2	-	TRBD1	TRBJ2-2	CASSSQGALNTGELFF	TGTGCCAGCAGCTCACAGGGGGCCTTGAACACCGGGGAGCTGTTTTTT
TRBV28	-	-	TRBJ1-2	CASSPSGAGNYGYTF	TGTGCCAGCAGTCCAAGTGGGGCAGGGAACTATGGCTACACCTTC
TRBV2	few	TRBD1	TRBJ1-5	CASSNDRGHQPQHF	TGTGCCAGCAGCAATGACAGGGGACATCAGCCCCAGCATTTT
TRBV28	-	-	TRBJ1-2	CASSLSLSSYGYTF	TGTGCCAGCAGCCTTAGTCTTAGTTCCTATGGCTACACCTTC
TRBV5-1	-	TRBD1	TRBJ2-7	CASSPGTGGTEQYF	TGCGCCAGCAGCCCGGGGACAGGGGGTACCGAGCAGTACTTC
TRBV7-2	once	-	TRBJ1-2	CASSPDGTGDGYTF	TGTGCCAGCAGCCCGGACGGCACGGGGGATGGCTACACCTTC
TRBV12-3/TRBV12-4	once	-	TRBJ2-7	CASREGGFYEQYF	TGTGCCAGCAGGGAGGGTGGCTTCTACGAGCAGTACTTC
TRBV11-2	-	TRBD1	TRBJ1-1	CASSLGLGQGGTEAFF	TGTGCCAGCAGCTTAGGATTGGGACAGGGTGGCACTGAAGCTTTCTTT
TRBV28	-	TRBD1	TRBJ1-5	CASSLRGRRGNQPQHF	TGTGCCAGCAGTTTAAGGGGGCGCCGAGGCAATCAGCCCCAGCATTTT
TRBV12-3/TRBV12-4	-	-	TRBJ1-6	CASSLRSGSPLHF	TGTGCCAGCAGTTTGAGGTCGGGTTCACCCCTCCACTTT
TRBV29-1	-	-	TRBJ1-3	CSVDSPRGNTIYF	TGCAGCGTTGATAGCCCGCGGGGAAACACCATATATTTT
TRBV18	-	TRBD1	TRBJ1-1	CASSPGQVRSHHQQAFF	TGTGCCAGCTCACCGGGACAGGTGCGATCCCACCACCAACAAGCTTTCTTT
TRBV5-1	few	-	TRBJ1-2	CASSSQGHGYTF	TGCGCCAGCAGTTCTCAGGGGCATGGCTACACCTTC
TRBV7-8	-	TRBD1	TRBJ1-2	CASSFGTGGTYGYTF	TGTGCCAGCAGCTTTGGGACAGGGGGAACCTATGGCTACACCTTC
TRBV7-2	-	-	TRBJ2-2	CASSLRASVNTGELFF	TGTGCCAGCAGCTTAAGGGCTAGCGTAAACACCGGGGAGCTGTTTTTT
TRBV5-4	-	TRBD1	TRBJ2-3	CASSLVKQGAIDTQYF	TGTGCCAGCAGCTTGGTGAAACAGGGGGCAATAGATACGCAGTATTTT
TRBV5-6	-	TRBD2	TRBJ2-1	CASSIKTGLAVYNEQFF	TGTGCCAGCAGCATTAAGACGGGACTAGCGGTCTACAATGAGCAGTTCTTC
TRBV28	-	-	TRBJ1-1	CASSLSNTEAFF	TGTGCCAGCAGCCTGAGTAACACTGAAGCTTTCTTT